This T cell receptor beta chain was sequenced during a study of blood T cell repertoires in COVID-19. About the study: Nucleic acid was either cDNA or gDNA, and it came from T cells, B-cell-depleted T cells, or PBMCs.

Germline CDR1 and CDR2: LNHDA and SQIVND (reference sequence). The germline V and J ends were trimmed by 8 bases and 4 bases, with 11 bases remaining between them. This CDR3 spans 12 amino acids. As handled by the study authors: Amplification of reference gene primers provided the estimated nucleated cell counts. Sequencing was performed with immunoSEQ multiplex PCR; in TCRdb, only in-frame clones are kept and a portion is missing. The DNA gave D and trimming, while V, J and clone size come from that table. The table records roughly 220,000 clones, roughly 84% of them present only once. This clonotype was obtained from a woman aged 55-70 years with acute or convalescent COVID-19. The chain couples TRBV19 to TRBJ1-2, with a possible D match to TRBD1 (5 bases). Sequencing was carried out using peripheral blood. For the CDR3, the DNA is TGTGCCAGTTACGGGACTGTCTATGGCTACACCTTC. As protein: CASYGTVYGYTF.